The present TCR beta chain was sequenced within a study of blood T cell repertoires in COVID-19. At the level of the study: COVID-19 samples from acute and convalescent phases originated in the United States, Italy and Spain. T cells, B-cell-depleted T cells, or PBMCs provided the cDNA or gDNA that served as material.

One Seattle source followed patients from active infection through their disease course. CDR1 and CDR2 from the germline V gene are KGHDR and SFDVKD. V lost 4 bases to trimming and J lost 2 bases; unmatched junction nucleotides: 6. This CDR3 region has 16 residues. In the original analysis: Counts of nucleated cells, estimated from reference gene primer amplification, were obtained. Repertoires were generated with immunoSEQ multiplex PCR, while TCRdb's copy carries only in-frame clones and drops some. V and J calls and clone size come straight from that table; D and trimming were deduced from the DNA. The sample records about 52,000 clones, around 85% being singletons.

The chain recombines TRBV24-1 with TRBJ2-3, with 9 bases aligning to TRBD2. Material: peripheral blood. The TCR was taken from a woman older than 75 with COVID-19, enrolled during active disease. CDR3 amino acids: CATSETSGPHTDTQYF. The CDR3 DNA follows: TGTGCCACCAGTGAAACTAGCGGGCCACACACAGATACGCAGTATTTT.